These 3 T cell receptor beta chains originate from one sample sequenced in a study of blood T cell repertoires in COVID-19. Data came from immunoSEQ multiplex PCR; TCRdb stores just in-frame clones and leaves some out. The sample holds fewer than 300,000 clones, 84% seen once. The specimen was peripheral blood. These receptor sequences come from a person aged 65 to 85 with COVID-19, enrolled during active disease.

The genes are TRBV6-5 and TRBJ2-5; no clear D gene. V lost 2 bases to trimming and J lost 1 base, with 14 bases between them. The CDR3 loop spans 16 amino acids. Germline CDR1 and CDR2: MNHEY and SVGAGI. CDR3 region: CASSYNSGFIQETQYF. CDR3 in DNA: TGTGCCAGCAGTTACAACAGTGGATTCATCCAAGAGACCCAGTACTTC.

CDR3 coding DNA: TGTGCCAGCAGCCAAGATCATGGGGGGGCTAGTGGCTACACCTTC. This encodes CASSQDHGGASGYTF. This chain links TRBV4-2 with TRBJ1-2, with a weak D call TRBD1 (6 bases). Germline V lookup: CDR1 LGHNA, CDR2 YNFKEQ. V was pared by 0 bases and J by 7 bases, with 15 bases between. This CDR3 region has 15 residues.

This clone was seen only a few times. This sequence joins TRBV28 and TRBJ1-1; 10 positions match TRBD1. This CDR3 has 15 residues. V lost 4 bases and J lost 5; bases outside the gene matches: 7. The germline gives CDR1 MDHEN, CDR2 SYDVKM. This CDR3 reads CASSSGQGGGTEAFF. DNA of the CDR3: TGTGCCAGCAGTTCAGGACAGGGGGGAGGTACTGAAGCTTTCTTT.